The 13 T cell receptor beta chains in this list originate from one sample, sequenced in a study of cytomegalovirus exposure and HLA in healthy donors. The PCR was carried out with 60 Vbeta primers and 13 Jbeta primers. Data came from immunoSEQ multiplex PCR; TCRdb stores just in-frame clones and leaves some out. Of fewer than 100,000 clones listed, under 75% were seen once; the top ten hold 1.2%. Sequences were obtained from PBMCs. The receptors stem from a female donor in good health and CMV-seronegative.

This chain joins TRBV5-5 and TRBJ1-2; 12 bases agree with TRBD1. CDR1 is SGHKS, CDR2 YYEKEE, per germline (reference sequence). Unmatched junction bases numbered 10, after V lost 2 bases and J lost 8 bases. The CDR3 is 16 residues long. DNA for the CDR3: TGTGCCAGCAGCTTTGGTCGGGACAGGGGGCCTAAAGGCTACACCTTC. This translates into CASSFGRDRGPKGYTF.

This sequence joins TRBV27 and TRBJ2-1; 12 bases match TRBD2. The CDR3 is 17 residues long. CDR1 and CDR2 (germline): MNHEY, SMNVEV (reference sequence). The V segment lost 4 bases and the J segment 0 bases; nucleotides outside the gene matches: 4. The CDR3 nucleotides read TGTGCCAGCAGTTCCCTAGCGGGAGGGCCCTCCTACAATGAGCAGTTCTTC. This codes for CASSSLAGGPSYNEQFF.

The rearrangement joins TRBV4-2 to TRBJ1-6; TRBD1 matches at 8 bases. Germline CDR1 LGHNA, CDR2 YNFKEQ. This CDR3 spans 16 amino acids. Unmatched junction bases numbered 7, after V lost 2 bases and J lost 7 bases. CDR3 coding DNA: TGTGCCAGCAGCCAAAATCCGACAGGGGCGAATTCACCCCTCCACTTT. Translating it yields CASSQNPTGANSPLHF.

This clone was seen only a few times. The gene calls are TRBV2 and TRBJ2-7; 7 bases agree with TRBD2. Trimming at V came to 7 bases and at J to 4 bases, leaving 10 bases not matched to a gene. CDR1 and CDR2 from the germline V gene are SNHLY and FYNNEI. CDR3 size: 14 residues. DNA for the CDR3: TGTGCCAGCACCCTCCCGGGGGGTCGGTACGAGCAGTACTTC. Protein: CASTLPGGRYEQYF.

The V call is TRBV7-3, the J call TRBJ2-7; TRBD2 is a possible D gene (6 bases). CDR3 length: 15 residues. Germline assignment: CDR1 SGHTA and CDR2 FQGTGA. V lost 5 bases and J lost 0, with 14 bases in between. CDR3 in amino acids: CASSPGTLSSYEQYF. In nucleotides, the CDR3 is TGTGCCAGCAGCCCCGGGACTCTGAGCTCCTACGAGCAGTACTTC.

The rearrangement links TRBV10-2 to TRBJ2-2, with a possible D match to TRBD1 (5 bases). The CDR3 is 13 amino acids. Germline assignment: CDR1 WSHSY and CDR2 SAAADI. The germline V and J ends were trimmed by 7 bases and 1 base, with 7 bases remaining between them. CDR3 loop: CASKTENTGELFF. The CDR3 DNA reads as TGCGCCAGCAAGACAGAGAACACCGGGGAGCTGTTTTTT.

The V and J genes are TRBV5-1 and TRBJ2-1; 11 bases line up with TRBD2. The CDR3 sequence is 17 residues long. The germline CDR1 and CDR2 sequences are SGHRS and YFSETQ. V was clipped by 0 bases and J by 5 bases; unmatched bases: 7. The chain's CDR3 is CASSLARDSGGDNEQFF. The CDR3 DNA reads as TGCGCCAGCAGCTTGGCCCGGGATAGCGGGGGGGACAATGAGCAGTTCTTC.

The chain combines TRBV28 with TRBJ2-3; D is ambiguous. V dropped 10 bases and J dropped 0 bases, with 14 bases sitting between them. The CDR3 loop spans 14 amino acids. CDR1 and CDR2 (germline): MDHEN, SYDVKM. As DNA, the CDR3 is TGTGCCACCCGATCGCAGTTTAGCACAGATACGCAGTATTTT. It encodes CATRSQFSTDTQYF.

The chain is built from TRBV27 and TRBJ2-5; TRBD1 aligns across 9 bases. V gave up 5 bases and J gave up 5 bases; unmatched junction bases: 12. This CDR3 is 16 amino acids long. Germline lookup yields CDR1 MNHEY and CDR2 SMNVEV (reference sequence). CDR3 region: CASSPAVQGAMETQYF. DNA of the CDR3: TGTGCCAGCAGTCCCGCCGTACAGGGGGCTATGGAGACCCAGTACTTC.

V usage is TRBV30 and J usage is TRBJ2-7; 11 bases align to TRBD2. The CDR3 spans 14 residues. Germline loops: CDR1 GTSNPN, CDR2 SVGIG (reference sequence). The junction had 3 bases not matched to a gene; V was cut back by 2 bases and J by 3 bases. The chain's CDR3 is CAWSSTSGGYEQYF. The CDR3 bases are TGTGCCTGGAGTAGTACTAGCGGGGGCTACGAGCAGTACTTC.

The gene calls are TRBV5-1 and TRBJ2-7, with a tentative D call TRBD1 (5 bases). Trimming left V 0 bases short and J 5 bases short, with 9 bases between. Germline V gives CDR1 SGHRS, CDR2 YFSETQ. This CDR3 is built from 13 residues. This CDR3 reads CASSLAGLDEQYF. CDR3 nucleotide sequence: TGCGCCAGCAGCTTGGCAGGGCTGGACGAGCAGTACTTC.

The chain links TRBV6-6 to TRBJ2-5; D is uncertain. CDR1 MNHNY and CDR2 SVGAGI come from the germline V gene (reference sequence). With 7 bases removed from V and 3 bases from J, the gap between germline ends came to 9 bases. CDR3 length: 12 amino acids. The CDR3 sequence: CASTRYKETQYF. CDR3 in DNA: TGTGCCAGCACCCGGTATAAAGAGACCCAGTACTTC.

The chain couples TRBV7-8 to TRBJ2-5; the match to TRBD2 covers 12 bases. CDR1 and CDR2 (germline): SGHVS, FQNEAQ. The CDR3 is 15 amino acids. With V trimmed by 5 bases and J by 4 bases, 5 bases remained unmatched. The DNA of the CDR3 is TGTGCCAGCAGCCCGACTAGCGGGAGTGGAGAGACCCAGTACTTC. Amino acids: CASSPTSGSGETQYF.